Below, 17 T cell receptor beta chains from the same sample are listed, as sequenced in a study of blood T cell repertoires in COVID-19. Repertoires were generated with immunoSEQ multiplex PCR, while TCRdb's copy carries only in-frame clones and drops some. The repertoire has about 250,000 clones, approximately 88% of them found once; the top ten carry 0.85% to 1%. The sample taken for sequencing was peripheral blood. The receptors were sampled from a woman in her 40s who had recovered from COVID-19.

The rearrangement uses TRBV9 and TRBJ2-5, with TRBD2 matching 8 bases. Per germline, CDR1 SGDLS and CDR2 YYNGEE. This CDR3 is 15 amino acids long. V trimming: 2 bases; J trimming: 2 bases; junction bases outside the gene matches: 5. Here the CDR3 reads CASSVAGLEQETQYF. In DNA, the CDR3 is TGTGCCAGCAGCGTTGCGGGACTAGAGCAAGAGACCCAGTACTTC.

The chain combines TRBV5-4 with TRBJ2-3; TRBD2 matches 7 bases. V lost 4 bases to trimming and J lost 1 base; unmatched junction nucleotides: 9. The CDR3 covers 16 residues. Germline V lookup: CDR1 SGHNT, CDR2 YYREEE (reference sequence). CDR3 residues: CASSQSSGRGTDTQYF. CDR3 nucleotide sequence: TGTGCCAGCAGCCAATCTAGCGGCCGGGGCACAGATACGCAGTATTTT.

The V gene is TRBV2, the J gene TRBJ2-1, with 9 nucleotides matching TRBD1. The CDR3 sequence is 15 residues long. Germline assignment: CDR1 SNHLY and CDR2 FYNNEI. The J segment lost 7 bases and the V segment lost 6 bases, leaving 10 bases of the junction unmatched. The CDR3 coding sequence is TGTGCCAGCAGCCCGGGACAGGGCGGAGGGAATGAGCAGTTCTTC. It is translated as CASSPGQGGGNEQFF.

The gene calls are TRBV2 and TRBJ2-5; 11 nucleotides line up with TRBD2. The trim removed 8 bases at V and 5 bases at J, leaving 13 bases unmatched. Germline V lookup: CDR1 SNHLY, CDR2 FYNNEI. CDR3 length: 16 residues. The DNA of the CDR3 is TGTGCCAGCCATCCTTTGGACCGGACTAGCGGGGAGACCCAGTACTTC. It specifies CASHPLDRTSGETQYF. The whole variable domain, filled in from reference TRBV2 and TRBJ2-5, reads EPEVTQTPSHQVTQMGQEVILRCVPISNHLYFYWYRQILGQKVEFLVSFYNNEISEKSEIFDDQFSVERPDGSNFTLKIRSTKLEDSAMYFCASHPLDRTSGETQYFGPGTRLLVL.

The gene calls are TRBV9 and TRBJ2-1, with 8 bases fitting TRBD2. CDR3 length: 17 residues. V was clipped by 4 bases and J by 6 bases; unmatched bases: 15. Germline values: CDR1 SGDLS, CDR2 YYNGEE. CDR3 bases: TGTGCCAGCAGCCCTCCGGTGAGCGGGAGCAGGCGCAATGAGCAGTTCTTC. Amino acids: CASSPPVSGSRRNEQFF.

The CDR3 region is CASSLFTRTSGSFDEQFF. The CDR3 DNA reads TGTGCCAGCAGTTTATTCACTCGGACTAGCGGGAGTTTCGATGAGCAGTTCTTC. V gene TRBV28 combines with J gene TRBJ2-1; 13 bases align to TRBD2. Germline CDR1 reads MDHEN; CDR2 reads SYDVKM. V was clipped by 1 base and J by 8 bases; unmatched bases: 11. CDR3 length: 18 residues.

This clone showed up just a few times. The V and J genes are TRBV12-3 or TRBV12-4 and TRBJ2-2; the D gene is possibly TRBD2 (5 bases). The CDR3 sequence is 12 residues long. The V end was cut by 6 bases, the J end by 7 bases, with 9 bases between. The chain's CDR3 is CASRGSLGELFF. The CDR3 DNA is TGTGCCAGCAGGGGGAGCCTCGGGGAGCTGTTTTTT.

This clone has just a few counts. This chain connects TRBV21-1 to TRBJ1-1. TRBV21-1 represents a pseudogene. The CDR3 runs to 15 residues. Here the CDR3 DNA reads TGTGCCAGCAGCTTATGGACTGCGGCGAACACTGAAGCTTTCTTT. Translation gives CASSLWTAANTEAFF.

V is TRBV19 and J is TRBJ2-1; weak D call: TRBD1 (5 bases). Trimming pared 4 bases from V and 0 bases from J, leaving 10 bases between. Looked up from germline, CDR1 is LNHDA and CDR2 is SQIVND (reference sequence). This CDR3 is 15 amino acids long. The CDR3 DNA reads TGTGCCAGTAGTAAGACAGAGAGCTCCTACAATGAGCAGTTCTTC. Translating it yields CASSKTESSYNEQFF.

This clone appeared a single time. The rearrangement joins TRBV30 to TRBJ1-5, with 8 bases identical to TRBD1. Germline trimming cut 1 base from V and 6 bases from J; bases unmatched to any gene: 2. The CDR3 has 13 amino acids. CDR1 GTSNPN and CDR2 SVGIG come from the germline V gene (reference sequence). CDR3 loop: CAWSGQGSQPQHF. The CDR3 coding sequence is TGTGCCTGGAGTGGACAGGGGAGTCAGCCCCAGCATTTT. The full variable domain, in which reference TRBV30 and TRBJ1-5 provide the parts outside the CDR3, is SQTIHQWPATLVQPVGSPLSLECTVEGTSNPNLYWYRQAAGRGLQLLFYSVGIGQISSEVPQNLSASRPQDRQFILSSKKLLLSDSGFYLCAWSGQGSQPQHFGDGTRLSIL.

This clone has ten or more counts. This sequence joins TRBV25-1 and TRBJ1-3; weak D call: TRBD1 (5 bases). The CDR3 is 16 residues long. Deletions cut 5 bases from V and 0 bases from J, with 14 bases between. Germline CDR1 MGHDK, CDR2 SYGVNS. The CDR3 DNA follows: TGTGCCAGCAGTCGGGGGGATTTGAGCTCTGGAAACACCATATATTTT. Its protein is CASSRGDLSSGNTIYF.

The CDR3 spells CASSYSLTDSYEQYF. DNA of the CDR3: TGTGCCAGCAGTTACTCGTTGACAGACTCCTACGAGCAGTACTTC. This rearrangement joins TRBV6-5 to TRBJ2-7; possible D gene TRBD1, 5 bases. The CDR3 covers 15 residues. V lost 0 bases and J lost 0, with 9 bases in between. CDR1 and CDR2 from the germline V gene are MNHEY and SVGAGI.

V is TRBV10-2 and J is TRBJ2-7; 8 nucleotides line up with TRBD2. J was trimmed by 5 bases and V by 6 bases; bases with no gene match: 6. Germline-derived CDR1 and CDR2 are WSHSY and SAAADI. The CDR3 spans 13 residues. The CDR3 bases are TGCGCCAGCAGAAGAAGCGGGAGCGACGAGCAGTACTTC. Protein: CASRRSGSDEQYF.

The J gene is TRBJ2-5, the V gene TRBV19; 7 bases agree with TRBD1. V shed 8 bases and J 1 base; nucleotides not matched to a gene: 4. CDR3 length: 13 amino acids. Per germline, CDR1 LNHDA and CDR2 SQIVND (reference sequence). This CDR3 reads CASAGDSQETQYF. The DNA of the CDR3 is TGTGCCAGTGCTGGGGACAGCCAAGAGACCCAGTACTTC.

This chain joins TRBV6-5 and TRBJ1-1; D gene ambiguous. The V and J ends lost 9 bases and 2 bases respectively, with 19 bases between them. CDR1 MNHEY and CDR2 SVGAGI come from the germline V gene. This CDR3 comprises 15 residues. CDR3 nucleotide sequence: TGTGCCAGTCAAACAATCCCCTCCCAAAACACTGAAGCTTTCTTT. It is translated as CASQTIPSQNTEAFF.

The CDR3 DNA reads as TGTGCCAGCAGCGATCAGTCCGGGACAGGGGACTATGGCTACACCTTC. Amino acid sequence: CASSDQSGTGDYGYTF. This sequence joins TRBV5-4 and TRBJ1-2; 10 bases align to TRBD1. The ends lost 4 bases at V and 3 bases at J; junction bases unmatched: 9. CDR3 length: 16 residues. From germline, CDR1 is SGHNT and CDR2 YYREEE (reference sequence).

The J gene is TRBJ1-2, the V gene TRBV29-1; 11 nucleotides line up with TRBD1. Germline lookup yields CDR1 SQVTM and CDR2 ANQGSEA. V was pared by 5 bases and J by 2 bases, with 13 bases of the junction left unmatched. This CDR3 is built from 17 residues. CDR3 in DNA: TGCAGCGTTCCTTACGGGACAGGGGGTACCCTAAACTATGGCTACACCTTC. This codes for CSVPYGTGGTLNYGYTF.